A selection of T cell receptor beta chains follows, all from one sample in a study of cytomegalovirus exposure and HLA in healthy donors. Generated by immunoSEQ multiplex PCR, the TCRdb table keeps only in-frame clones and is missing some. This table has over 150,000 clones, 65% to 80% appearing once. Sequenced input: PBMCs. The receptors were gathered from a man younger than 45 in good health and CMV-seropositive. Each CDR3 is given with its conserved first and last residue. The D gene is left open where the match is weak. Clone size is shown for a subset of rows, as once, few, many or a class of expanded clone.

TRBV7-9,NA,NA,TRBJ1-2,CSSSLGSGDNTNYGCTF,NA
TRBV19,NA,NA,TRBJ2-7,CASSNQGSSYEQYF,TGTGCCAGTAGTAACCAGGGAAGCTCCTACGAGCAGTACTTC
TRBV9,NA,NA,TRBJ1-4,CASSPGDRTINEKLFF,TGTGCCAGCAGCCCCGGTGACAGGACCATTAATGAAAAACTGTTTTTT
TRBV5-4,NA,TRBD2,TRBJ2-3,CASGGASTDTQYF,TGTGCTTCCGGGGGGGCGAGCACAGATACGCAGTATTTT
TRBV28,NA,NA,TRBJ1-2,CASSLDSYGYTF,TGTGCCAGCAGCTTGGACAGCTATGGCTACACCTTC
TRBV4-1,NA,TRBD2,TRBJ2-3,CASSHIAGLRGTDTQYF,TGCGCCAGCAGCCACATAGCGGGGCTCCGCGGCACAGATACGCAGTATTTT
TRBV7-9,NA,NA,TRBJ1-5,CASSHGPTQGQPQHF,TGTGCCAGCAGCCACGGACCCACGCAGGGTCAGCCCCAGCATTTT
TRBV29-1,NA,TRBD1,TRBJ1-1,CSVGDRGSPSEAFF,TGCAGCGTTGGGGACAGGGGTTCGCCCAGCGAAGCTTTCTTT
TRBV28,NA,TRBD2,TRBJ2-3,CASSSGGVVDTQYF,TGTGCCAGCAGTTCGGGGGGGGTGGTAGATACGCAGTATTTT
TRBV18,NA,NA,TRBJ2-1,CASSLNPSGYYNEQFF,TGTGCCAGCTCACTCAACCCCAGCGGTTATTACAATGAGCAGTTCTTC
TRBV15,NA,NA,TRBJ2-7,CATSRGGLDYEQYF,TGTGCCACCAGCAGAGGGGGACTGGACTACGAGCAGTACTTC
TRBV2,once,TRBD2,TRBJ2-3,CASSAGTSGAYTQYF,TGTGCCAGCAGCGCCGGGACTAGCGGCGCCTATACGCAGTATTTT
TRBV25-1,once,TRBD1,TRBJ1-2,CASKGGNYGYTF,TGTGCCAGCAAAGGGGGCAACTATGGCTACACCTTC
TRBV19,NA,TRBD2,TRBJ2-3,CASSLTGGPDTQYF,TGTGCCAGTAGTCTGACGGGGGGGCCAGATACGCAGTATTTT
TRBV9,NA,NA,TRBJ2-2,CASSVTSIRTGELFF,TGTGCCAGCAGCGTAACTAGCATTCGCACCGGGGAGCTGTTTTTT
TRBV30,NA,NA,TRBJ2-1,CAWRADSAIYNDEQFF,TGTGCCTGGAGGGCGGACAGCGCTATCTACAATGATGAGCAGTTCTTC
TRBV7-2,NA,NA,TRBJ1-6,CAGKVTTNSPLHF,TGTGCCGGTAAAGTAACTACCAATTCACCCCTCCACTTT
TRBV18,NA,NA,TRBJ1-1,CASSDLGWGAQAFF,TGTGCCAGCTCCGACCTGGGGTGGGGCGCTCAAGCTTTCTTT
TRBV7-6,once,TRBD1,TRBJ2-5,CASSLLGQGARETQYF,TGTGCCAGCAGCCTCCTGGGACAGGGGGCGAGGGAGACCCAGTACTTC
TRBV9,NA,NA,TRBJ1-4,CASSVGGQGNEKLFF,TGTGCCAGCAGCGTAGGGGGGCAGGGAAATGAAAAACTGTTTTTT
TRBV19,NA,TRBD1,TRBJ1-5,CASSLLWTGENQPQHF,TGTGCCAGTAGTTTACTCTGGACAGGGGAAAATCAGCCCCAGCATTTT
TRBV25-1,NA,NA,TRBJ1-2,CASSLTGTRGYTF,TGTGCCAGCAGTCTAACAGGCACGAGAGGCTACACCTTC
TRBV7-8,NA,NA,TRBJ1-5,CASSPLGGYSNQPQHF,TGTGCCAGCAGCCCTTTGGGAGGGTATAGCAATCAGCCCCAGCATTTT
TRBV6-1,NA,NA,TRBJ2-7,CASSEPHRVGEQYF,TGTGCCAGCAGTGAACCCCACAGGGTAGGTGAGCAGTACTTC
TRBV7-8,few,TRBD1,TRBJ2-7,CASSTDRAFFYEQYF,TGTGCCAGCAGCACGGACAGGGCCTTTTTCTACGAGCAGTACTTC
TRBV28,NA,TRBD1,TRBJ1-5,CASRWDRLDQPQHF,TGTGCCAGCAGGTGGGACAGGTTGGATCAGCCCCAGCATTTT
TRBV4-3,NA,NA,TRBJ2-7,CASSQDITFGDVTYEQYF,TGCGCCAGCAGCCAAGATATTACGTTCGGGGATGTTACCTACGAGCAGTACTTC
TRBV4-3,NA,NA,TRBJ2-7,CASSQGRGIQGGEQYF,TGCGCCAGCAGCCAGGGACGGGGGATCCAGGGGGGCGAGCAGTACTTC
TRBV7-3,NA,TRBD2,TRBJ2-7,CASSPGLAREQYF,TGTGCCAGCAGCCCCGGACTAGCTCGGGAGCAGTACTTC
TRBV7-2,once,TRBD1,TRBJ2-7,CASSIDRDRGYEQYF,TGTGCCAGCAGCATCGATCGGGACAGGGGCTACGAGCAGTACTTC
TRBV5-4,NA,TRBD2,TRBJ2-1,CASSLGSSGGHNEQFF,TGTGCCAGCAGCTTGGGATCTAGCGGGGGCCACAATGAGCAGTTCTTC
TRBV27,NA,TRBD2,TRBJ2-5,CASSYGLAGQETQYF,TGTGCCAGCAGCTACGGACTAGCGGGACAAGAGACCCAGTACTTC
TRBV5-1,once,NA,TRBJ2-7,CASSLSSYEQYF,TGCGCCAGCAGCCTGAGCTCCTACGAGCAGTACTTC
TRBV11-3,few,NA,TRBJ2-5,CASSLSTGETQYF,TGTGCCAGCAGCTTGTCAACAGGGGAGACCCAGTACTTC
TRBV4-2,few,NA,TRBJ1-5,CASSQDSNRATSNQPQHF,TGTGCCAGCAGCCAAGATAGTAACAGGGCAACTAGCAATCAGCCCCAGCATTTT
TRBV5-1,NA,TRBD2,TRBJ2-3,CASSSRLAGVNTDTQYF,TGCGCCAGCAGCTCGCGACTAGCGGGGGTGAACACAGATACGCAGTATTTT
TRBV6-5,NA,NA,TRBJ2-3,CASTDSYGTDTQYF,TGTGCCAGCACCGACAGTTATGGCACAGATACGCAGTATTTT
TRBV5-1,NA,NA,TRBJ2-2,CASSLDPANTGELFF,TGCGCCAGCAGCTTGGATCCCGCGAACACCGGGGAGCTGTTTTTT
TRBV7-2,NA,NA,TRBJ2-7,CASSFSRDYEQYF,TGTGCCAGCAGCTTCTCGCGGGACTACGAGCAGTACTTC
TRBV1,few,NA,TRBJ1-6,CTSSQEDNTDPYNSPLHF,TGCACCAGCAGCCAGGAAGACAACACAGACCCCTATAATTCACCCCTCCACTTT
TRBV4-1,NA,TRBD1,TRBJ2-5,CASSHRTGRETQYF,TGCGCCAGCAGCCATAGGACAGGGAGGGAGACCCAGTACTTC
TRBV5-4,NA,TRBD1,TRBJ1-1,CASSRGTGNTEAFF,TGTGCCAGCAGCCGAGGGACAGGAAACACTGAAGCTTTCTTT
TRBV21-1,few,NA,TRBJ1-3,CASSKGSRTDSGNTIYF,TGTGCCAGCAGCAAAGGATCGAGGACAGACTCTGGAAACACCATATATTTT
TRBV19,NA,TRBD1,TRBJ2-2,CAPYPPYPGQGRTSGELFF,TGTGCCCCATATCCCCCGTACCCCGGACAGGGCCGGACGTCCGGGGAGCTGTTTTTT
TRBV19,NA,NA,TRBJ2-7,CASSISHGRPYEQYF,TGTGCCAGTAGTATATCCCACGGCAGGCCCTACGAGCAGTACTTC
TRBV5-1,once,TRBD1,TRBJ2-1,CASSFGTGENNEQFF,TGCGCCAGCAGCTTCGGGACAGGGGAAAACAATGAGCAGTTCTTC
TRBV2,NA,TRBD1,TRBJ1-1,CASRAGQGSGTEAFF,TGTGCCAGCAGGGCCGGACAGGGTAGTGGCACTGAAGCTTTCTTT